This is a list of T cell receptor beta chains from one sample in a study of OX40 agonist ivuxolimab in advanced cancers. Profiling relied on immunoSEQ multiplex PCR, and the TCRdb table lists in-frame clones only, not all of them. The data show about 46,000 clones, roughly 90% seen once. Material: CD4+ or CD8+ T cells sorted from blood, obtained in a trial of the OX40 agonist ivuxolimab. The receptors were gathered from an adult with an advanced solid tumor such as melanoma, head and neck, liver or kidney cancer. CDR3s include the opening cysteine and the closing phenylalanine or tryptophan. D genes are given only for firm matches. The size of a clone is reported for some rows only, either as once, few or many, or as a class for expanded clones.

J	size	V	D	CDR3	DNA
TRBJ2-2	NA	TRBV5-4	NA	CASGAGGNTGELFF	TGTGCCAGCGGGGCAGGAGGGAACACCGGGGAGCTGTTTTTT
TRBJ2-7	NA	TRBV2	NA	CASKDTRLEKGAYEQYF	TGTGCCAGCAAGGATACTAGGTTGGAAAAGGGGGCCTACGAGCAGTACTTC
TRBJ2-7	NA	TRBV11-3	TRBD2	CARTPGTSGVTNPNYEQYF	TGTGCCAGGACTCCGGGGACTAGCGGGGTGACCAATCCCAACTACGAGCAGTACTTC
TRBJ1-5	few	TRBV28	NA	CASSFGGPPQHF	TGTGCCAGCAGTTTCGGGGGCCCGCCCCAGCATTTT
TRBJ1-4	NA	TRBV2	TRBD1	CASRPGQGPNEKLFF	TGTGCCAGCAGACCGGGACAGGGACCTAATGAAAAACTGTTTTTT
TRBJ2-5	NA	TRBV2	NA	CASSEGRGEETQYF	TGTGCCAGCAGTGAAGGGCGTGGGGAAGAGACCCAGTACTTC
TRBJ1-3	NA	TRBV5-1	NA	CASSFFPGTANTIYF	TGCGCCAGCAGCTTTTTCCCCGGGACCGCAAACACCATATATTTT
TRBJ2-7	NA	TRBV30	NA	CAWSAQAYEQYF	TGTGCCTGGAGCGCCCAGGCCTACGAGCAGTACTTC
TRBJ2-7	NA	TRBV7-6	NA	CASSLGGPYEQYF	TGTGCCAGCAGCTTAGGGGGGCCCTACGAGCAGTACTTC
TRBJ1-4	NA	TRBV12-2	NA	CASRLDRGGLDKEKLFF	TGTGCAAGTCGCTTAGATAGGGGGGGCCTTGATAAAGAAAAACTGTTTTTT
TRBJ1-1	few	TRBV6-1	NA	CASSEAGGGRYKGTEAFF	TGTGCCAGCAGTGAAGCCGGAGGGGGTAGGTATAAGGGCACTGAAGCTTTCTTT
TRBJ2-7	NA	TRBV5-1	TRBD1	CASSIGTGGSYEQYF	TGCGCCAGCAGCATCGGGACAGGGGGCAGCTACGAGCAGTACTTC